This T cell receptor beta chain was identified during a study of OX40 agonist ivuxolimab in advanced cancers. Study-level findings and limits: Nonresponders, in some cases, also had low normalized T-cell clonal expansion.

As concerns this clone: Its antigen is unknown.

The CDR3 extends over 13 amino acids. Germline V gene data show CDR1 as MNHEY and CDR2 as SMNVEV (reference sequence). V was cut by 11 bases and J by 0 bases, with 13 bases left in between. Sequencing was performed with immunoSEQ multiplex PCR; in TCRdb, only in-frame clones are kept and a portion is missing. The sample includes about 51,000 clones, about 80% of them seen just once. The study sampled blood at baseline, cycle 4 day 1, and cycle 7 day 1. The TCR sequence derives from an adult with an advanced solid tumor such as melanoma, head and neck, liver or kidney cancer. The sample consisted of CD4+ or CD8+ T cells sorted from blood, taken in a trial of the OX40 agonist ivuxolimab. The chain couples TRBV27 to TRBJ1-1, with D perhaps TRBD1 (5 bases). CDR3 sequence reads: CAGGVGMNTEAFF. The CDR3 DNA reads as TGTGCCGGGGGGGTGGGAATGAACACTGAAGCTTTCTTT.